Sequencing of this TCR beta chain was carried out in a study of blood T cell repertoires in COVID-19. Overall study: COVID-19 samples collected from the United States, Italy and Spain covered acute and convalescent phases.

TCRdb's table, derived via immunoSEQ multiplex PCR, lists solely in-frame clones and lacks some. The profile shows 210,000 or so clones, 84% of them singletons. Categorization into cohorts depended on clinical history that participants reported. J was trimmed by 8 bases and V by 8 bases; bases with no gene match: 10. Germline CDR1 reads MNHEY; CDR2 reads SMNVEV (reference sequence). The CDR3 spans 15 residues. This TCR was recovered from a man in his 60s who had recovered from COVID-19. The gene calls are TRBV27 and TRBJ1-6; 9 bases map to TRBD1. Sequencing was performed on PBMCs or T cells enriched from blood (not recorded which). In DNA form, the CDR3 reads TGTGCCAGCGGACATATCGGGACAGGGTATTCACCCCTCCACTTT. Its protein product is CASGHIGTGYSPLHF.